This TCR beta chain was profiled in a study of T cell changes during pregnancy in multiple sclerosis (dated by TCRdb to the late 2010s). Regarding the complete study: The study examined how the T cell repertoire changed over the course of pregnancy in women with multiple sclerosis.

CDR1 MNHNY and CDR2 SVGAGI were looked up in the germline V gene (reference sequence). CDR3 length: 15 amino acids, cysteine to phenylalanine. Only the CDR3 portion is preserved as DNA: 45 bases, with reading frame beginning at the first base. V is trimmed back by 7 bases and J by 3 bases, and the junction contains 11 bases that no gene match accounts for. About this clone: Its binding antigen is unknown. Base qualities are missing; no much larger clone stands one base away.

The library was made by the immunoSEQ multiplex PCR assay. The clones in this table, taken by TCRdb from immuneACCESS, are in-frame only. Not every clone is retained; where verified, under half of the shortfall comes from an unresolved V gene, and the cause of the rest is unknown. The sample table shows about 77,000 clones, and around 93% are seen once. The top ten clones comprise approximately 2.8% of the sample. This chain joins TRBV6-6 to TRBJ2-7; TRBD1 matches 8 bases in the middle. This receptor was identified in a female donor in good health, enrolled as a control in a pregnancy study. This sample comprised peripheral blood, obtained after pregnancy. The DNA sequence is TGTGCCAGCATTCCTTCAGGGGGCCTCCTCTACGAGCAGTACTTC. It translates as CASIPSGGLLYEQYF.